These T cell receptor beta chains were read from a single sample in a study of blood T cell repertoires in COVID-19. Method: immunoSEQ multiplex PCR; TCRdb's copy keeps in-frame clones and lacks some. The sample lists 250,000 to 300,000 clones, 75% to 90% occurring once. The sequenced material came from peripheral blood. Receptors were obtained from a man aged 60-69 years who had recovered from COVID-19. CDR3s include the opening cysteine and the closing phenylalanine or tryptophan. The D gene is left open where the match is weak. The listing skips clone size in some rows; elsewhere it reads once, few, many or a size class.

v_call	d_call	j_call	clone_size	cdr3_nt	cdr3_aa
TRBV24-1	TRBD1	TRBJ2-2	once	TGTGCCACCAGTGATTCAGGGGGCGCGGTCGGGGAGCTGTTTTTT	CATSDSGGAVGELFF
TRBV18	TRBD1	TRBJ2-7	-	TGTGCCAGCTCACCACAGGGGGCCATAACCTACGAGCAGTACTTC	CASSPQGAITYEQYF
TRBV12-3/TRBV12-4	TRBD1	TRBJ2-7	-	TGTGCCAGCAGAACGACAGGGCGCCCCGAGCAGTACTTC	CASRTTGRPEQYF
TRBV7-6	TRBD1	TRBJ2-5	once	TGTGCCAGCAGCTTAGCAGGGGGCCGGGAGACCCAGTACTTC	CASSLAGGRETQYF
TRBV29-1	-	TRBJ1-2	-	TGCAGCGTTGAGCTAGGGGGATATGGCTACACCTTC	CSVELGGYGYTF
TRBV28	TRBD1	TRBJ2-7	-	TGTGCCAGCAGCTCCCGGGACAGGGACTACGAGCAGTACTTC	CASSSRDRDYEQYF
TRBV6-4	TRBD2	TRBJ2-3	-	TGTGCCGGCAGGGTGGCGGGAGTAATTTCAGATACGCAGTATTTT	CAGRVAGVISDTQYF
TRBV6-5	-	TRBJ1-2	-	TGTGCCAGCAGTTCCTGGGCCGAGGGTGGTGATGGCTACACCTTC	CASSSWAEGGDGYTF
TRBV7-9	TRBD2	TRBJ2-7	-	TGTGCCAGCAGCCACACCGCGCGGGGGTCGACCTACGAGCAGTACTTC	CASSHTARGSTYEQYF
TRBV7-9	TRBD2	TRBJ2-3	-	TGTGCCAGCAGCCTACTAGCGGGGGGATCCACAGATACGCAGTATTTT	CASSLLAGGSTDTQYF
TRBV14	-	TRBJ1-6	-	TGTGCCAGCAGCCAAGTGGGGACAAAGAATTCACCCCTCCACTTT	CASSQVGTKNSPLHF
TRBV7-8	TRBD2	TRBJ2-3	few	TGTGCCAGCAGCTTCGTAGCGGGCAGGGTCCGAGATACGCAGTATTTT	CASSFVAGRVRDTQYF
TRBV5-1	TRBD1	TRBJ1-1	-	TGCGCCAGCAGCTTGGAAAGTACGGGACAGGGGAACACTGAAGCTTTCTTT	CASSLESTGQGNTEAFF
TRBV6-6	-	TRBJ2-7	-	TGTGCCAGCAGTTACTCGCAAGGGGGAGAGCAGTACTTC	CASSYSQGGEQYF
TRBV4-1	-	TRBJ2-1	-	TGCGCCAGCAGCCAAGCGGGGTACAATGAGCAGTTCTTC	CASSQAGYNEQFF
TRBV5-1	TRBD1	TRBJ1-6	-	TGCGCCAGCAGCCAGGTGACAGGGAACTCTTCACCCCTCCACTTT	CASSQVTGNSSPLHF
TRBV29-1	-	TRBJ2-1	-	TGCAGCGTTGTTTTAGCAGGACACCCCTACAATGAGCAGTTCTTC	CSVVLAGHPYNEQFF
TRBV11-2	-	TRBJ2-3	-	TGTGCCAGCAGGAAGCTAGCGCCCACAGATACGCAGTATTTT	CASRKLAPTDTQYF
TRBV5-6	-	TRBJ2-7	once	TGTGCCAGCAGCTTGGGTGGGGCTTCTAGCTCCTACGAGCAGTACTTC	CASSLGGASSSYEQYF
TRBV6-5	TRBD1	TRBJ1-2	-	TGTGCCAGCAGTTACTCGGGACAGGGGTATGGCTACACCTTC	CASSYSGQGYGYTF
TRBV5-4	TRBD1	TRBJ1-2	-	TGTGCCAGCAGCAGCGGGACAGGGGAATCAGGCTATGGCTACACCTTC	CASSSGTGESGYGYTF
TRBV9	-	TRBJ1-2	-	TGTGCCAGCAGCGTAGATAGCGCACGCTATGGCTACACCTTC	CASSVDSARYGYTF
TRBV11-2	-	TRBJ1-6	few	TGTGCCAGCAGCTCAGCAGGATATAATTCACCCCTCCACTTT	CASSSAGYNSPLHF
TRBV7-9	-	TRBJ2-7	-	TGTGCCAGCAGCTTCCCGGGAACCTACGAGCAGTACTTC	CASSFPGTYEQYF
TRBV30	-	TRBJ1-2	-	TGTGCCTGGAGGGACAGAACTCGGCGTCAAGGCTACACCTTC	CAWRDRTRRQGYTF
TRBV3-1/TRBV3-2	TRBD1	TRBJ1-5	-	TGTGCCAGCAGCCATGGGACAGGGCGTCAAAATCAGCCCCAGCATTTT	CASSHGTGRQNQPQHF
TRBV3-1/TRBV3-2	TRBD1	TRBJ1-2	-	TGTGCCAGCAGCCAGCGGGACAGGGGAGGTGGCTACACCTTC	CASSQRDRGGGYTF
TRBV2	-	TRBJ2-5	-	TGTGCCAGCAGTGAGGTGGGAGGTGGTTCAGGGGAGACCCAGTACTTC	CASSEVGGGSGETQYF
TRBV3-1/TRBV3-2	-	TRBJ2-2	few	TGTGCCAGCAGCCAGCGGGGGAACACCGGGGAGCTGTTTTTT	CASSQRGNTGELFF
TRBV10-3	TRBD1	TRBJ2-1	-	TGTGCCATCAGCTGGACAGGGGAGAATGAGCAGTTCTTC	CAISWTGENEQFF
TRBV15	-	TRBJ2-3	few	TGTGCCACCAGCCGGACTGGGTCGGGCACAGATACGCAGTATTTT	CATSRTGSGTDTQYF
TRBV5-5	-	TRBJ2-7	-	TGTGCCAGCAGCGCGGTGACTTCCCCCTACGAGCAGTACTTC	CASSAVTSPYEQYF
TRBV5-5	-	TRBJ2-4	-	TGTGCCAGCAATGTAGTCGGAGAAAACATTCAGTACTTC	CASNVVGENIQYF
TRBV9	-	TRBJ1-1	few	TGTGCCAGCAGCCCCCGGATGGGGAGGAACACTGAAGCTTTCTTT	CASSPRMGRNTEAFF
TRBV19	-	TRBJ2-7	-	TGTGCCAGTAGTATCTCCTCGGGGGACAGCTACGAGCAGTACTTC	CASSISSGDSYEQYF
TRBV19	-	TRBJ1-2	-	TGTGCCAGTAGTTCCAGGGGTCCCCTGGGCTACACCTTC	CASSSRGPLGYTF
TRBV7-9	-	TRBJ2-7	-	TGTGCCAGCAGCTTAGCTGTACTCTACGAGCAGTACTTC	CASSLAVLYEQYF
TRBV5-1	TRBD2	TRBJ2-1	-	TGCGCCAGCAGGTTAGCGGGAGGCTACAATGAGCAGTTCTTC	CASRLAGGYNEQFF
TRBV10-1	TRBD1	TRBJ1-5	-	TGCGCCAGCCCGAGGGGACAGGGGGCAGGAAGCAATCAGCCCCAGCATTTT	CASPRGQGAGSNQPQHF
TRBV6-5	TRBD1	TRBJ1-2	once	TGTGCCAGCAGAGCAGACAGGGGGTCAAGGGGCTACACCTTC	CASRADRGSRGYTF
TRBV5-1	-	TRBJ2-3	-	TGCGCCAGCAGCAACCCCGACAAGTCTCGCACAGATACGCAGTATTTT	CASSNPDKSRTDTQYF
TRBV4-1	TRBD1	TRBJ1-4	-	TGCGCCAGCAGCCCAAGGGAAGGGGGCTCTGAAAAACTGTTTTTT	CASSPREGGSEKLFF
TRBV11-3	-	TRBJ1-1	-	TGTGCCAGCAGCTTAACCGGGAACACTGAAGCTTTCTTT	CASSLTGNTEAFF
TRBV15	-	TRBJ1-1	-	TGTGCCACCAGCAGACTCCGTCTTACAGCGGCCAACACTGAAGCTTTCTTT	CATSRLRLTAANTEAFF
TRBV6-5	TRBD1	TRBJ2-3	-	TGTGCCAGCAGTTACGGGGGACAGGGCACAGATACGCAGTATTTT	CASSYGGQGTDTQYF
TRBV7-6	-	TRBJ2-3	-	TGTGCCAGCAGCTTAGGGCCACAGGGCGGCGGCACAGATACGCAGTATTTT	CASSLGPQGGGTDTQYF
TRBV5-4	TRBD2	TRBJ2-3	-	TGTGCCAGCAGAGGGACTAGCGGGAGATCCACAGATACGCAGTATTTT	CASRGTSGRSTDTQYF
TRBV3-1/TRBV3-2	-	TRBJ2-3	-	TGTGCCAGCAGCCGACTAGCAGATACGCAGTATTTT	CASSRLADTQYF
TRBV13	TRBD1	TRBJ2-4	-	TGTGCCAGCAGCTTAGTGCGGGCCAGGGGGAAAAACATTCAGTACTTC	CASSLVRARGKNIQYF